The 10 T cell receptor beta chains given below trace back to one sample, sequenced in a study of T cells in Graves' hyperthyroidism and ophthalmopathy. Amplification of TCR beta CDR3 regions used RNA as the template. A first-round RT-PCR of the TCR CDR3 used the HTBI primer set. TCRdb independently ran MiXCR on the multiplex PCR reads; one entry per CDR3 protein. Of about 640,000 distinct CDR3 sequences detected, roughly 15% appear once; the ten largest clones hold around 12%. Sequenced: blood. These receptor sequences come from a woman in her forties or fifties with Graves' ophthalmopathy.

J is TRBJ1-2 and V is TRBV5-1, with D possibly being TRBD1 (5 bases). V was shortened by 7 bases and J by 0 bases, with 16 bases between the two germline ends. This CDR3 is 15 amino acids long. Germline V gives CDR1 SGHRS, CDR2 YFSETQ. CDR3: CASSFDSNSNYGYTF. CDR3 DNA: TGCGCCAGCTCCTTCGACAGCAACTCTAACTATGGCTACACCTTC.

This clonotype has at least ten counts. This rearrangement joins TRBV28 to TRBJ1-2, with D unresolved. Germline CDR1 is MDHEN and CDR2 is SYDVKM. The V end lost 1 base, the J end lost 4 bases, and 16 bases lay between the germline ends. The CDR3 spans 16 residues. CDR3 loop: CASSLSASGSGYGYTF. CDR3 sequence (DNA): TGTGCCAGCAGTTTATCGGCTTCGGGAAGCGGCTATGGCTACACCTTC.

J is TRBJ1-1 and V is TRBV12-3 or TRBV12-4; D ambiguous. This CDR3 spans 14 amino acids. Trimming took off 7 bases at V and 1 base at J, with 13 bases between the two ends. Here the CDR3 DNA reads TGTGCCAGCACCCCGGCCAATGGGAACACTGAAGCTTTCTTT. Encoded protein: CASTPANGNTEAFF.

This clonotype was counted ten times or more. V usage is TRBV28 and J usage is TRBJ1-5; the D gene is possibly TRBD1 (5 bases). This CDR3 region has 15 residues. In germline, CDR1 is MDHEN, CDR2 SYDVKM. V was cut by 8 bases and J by 0 bases, with 14 bases left in between. In nucleotides, the CDR3 is TGTGCCAGCCGGGGGGGAGGGCTTAGCAATCAGCCCCAGCATTTT. It translates to CASRGGGLSNQPQHF.

This clonotype was counted many times. This chain joins TRBV28 and TRBJ1-2; 9 bases map to TRBD1. V dropped 5 bases and J dropped 4; count of bases not matched to a gene: 11. The CDR3 loop spans 16 amino acids. Germline CDR1 MDHEN, CDR2 SYDVKM. DNA for the CDR3: TGTGCCAGCAGTCCCCCAGCGCCGACAGGGGGCTATGGCTACACCTTC. Its translation is CASSPPAPTGGYGYTF.

This clonotype has a count of ten or more. The chain couples TRBV5-1 to TRBJ1-1, with D tentatively TRBD1 (6 bases). The CDR3 consists of 15 residues. Germline CDR1 and CDR2: SGHRS and YFSETQ. Trimming stripped 0 bases from V and 11 bases from J, with 20 bases between. This chain's CDR3 is CASSLDRADSSGAFF. CDR3 DNA sequence: TGCGCCAGCAGCTTGGACAGGGCCGACTCTAGTGGCGCTTTCTTT.

This clonotype was seen a single time. The chain uses TRBV4-2 and TRBJ1-2, with 9 bases that match TRBD1. The germline CDR1 and CDR2 sequences are LGHNA and YNFKEQ. The trim removed 4 bases at V and 6 bases at J, leaving 9 bases unmatched. The CDR3 consists of 15 residues. CDR3 region: CASSLPGQGFNGYTF. CDR3 bases: TGTGCCAGCAGCCTTCCCGGACAGGGGTTCAATGGCTACACCTTC.

This clonotype showed up many times. This rearrangement joins TRBV6-2 or TRBV6-3 to TRBJ2-5; TRBD2 matches 9 bases. The V gene's germline CDR1 is MNHEY and CDR2 SVGEGT. After removal of 0 bases from V and 14 bases from J, the junction contained 19 bases not matched to a gene. The CDR3 is made up of 17 amino acids. This CDR3 reads CASSYSAGGPKRPSTYF. The CDR3 nucleotides are TGTGCCAGCAGTTACTCGGCGGGAGGGCCGAAGAGACCCAGTACTTACTTC.

This clonotype has a count of ten or more. The chain recombines TRBV20-1 with TRBJ2-5; TRBD2 agrees at 13 bases. Germline V gene lookup returns CDR1 DFQATT and CDR2 SNEGSKA (reference sequence). CDR3 size: 15 residues. With V trimmed by 5 bases and J by 3 bases, 6 bases remained unmatched. The CDR3 spells CSASGLAGYEETQYF. The CDR3 DNA sequence: TGCAGTGCTTCGGGACTAGCGGGATACGAAGAGACCCAGTACTTC.

This clonotype was detected a few times. One end of the junction is discordant with germline, which a read error may explain. The chain combines TRBV7-3 with TRBJ2-7; D may correspond to TRBD1 or TRBD2 (6 bases each). CDR1 and CDR2 from the germline V gene are SGHTA and FQGTGA. This CDR3 comprises 13 residues. CDR3 amino acids: CASSPSGAGERYF. The CDR3 bases are TGTGCCAGCAGCCCCTCGGGGGCAGGGGAGCGGTACTTC.